This T cell receptor (beta chain) originates from a study of graft-versus-host responses after intestinal transplantation. Study details: Recipients across the board were started on anti-thymocyte globulin induction, then kept on tacrolimus and steroids for two to four years.

Here immunoSEQ multiplex PCR was the method, and the copy in TCRdb shows in-frame clones only, minus some. The sample has around 12,000 clones, over 85% seen once. The CDR3 has 13 residues. Germline values: CDR1 SGHVS, CDR2 FNYEAQ. Trimming took 4 bases from V and 11 from J; bases not matched to a gene: 10. With regard to this clone: Its antigen is as yet unknown.

General study points: Recipient bone marrow held GvH clones, some seen earlier in ileum or blood. Early post-transplant falls in HvG clones accompanied the peak levels of circulating GvH clones.

Specimen: PBMCs, collected 1032 days after intestinal transplantation. The chain has TRBV7-6 and TRBJ1-1; 7 bases are a match to TRBD1. This sequence was found in a human patient who received an intestinal transplant, so some T cells may come from the graft donor. The CDR3, as DNA: TGTGCCAGCAGCTCCACTACCACAGGGGAGGCTTTCTTT. It is translated as CASSSTTTGEAFF.